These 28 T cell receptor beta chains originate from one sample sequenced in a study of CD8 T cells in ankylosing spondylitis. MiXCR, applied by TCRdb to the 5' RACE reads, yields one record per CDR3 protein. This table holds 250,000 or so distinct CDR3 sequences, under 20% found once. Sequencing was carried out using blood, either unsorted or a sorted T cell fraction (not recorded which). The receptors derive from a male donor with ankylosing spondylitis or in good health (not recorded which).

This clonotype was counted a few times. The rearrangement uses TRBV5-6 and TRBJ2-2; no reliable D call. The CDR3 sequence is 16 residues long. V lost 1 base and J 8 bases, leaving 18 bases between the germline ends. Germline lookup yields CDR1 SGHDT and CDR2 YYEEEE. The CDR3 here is CASSLPLTPGRGELFF. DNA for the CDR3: TGTGCCAGCAGCTTGCCTTTGACGCCTGGTAGGGGGGAGCTGTTTTTT.

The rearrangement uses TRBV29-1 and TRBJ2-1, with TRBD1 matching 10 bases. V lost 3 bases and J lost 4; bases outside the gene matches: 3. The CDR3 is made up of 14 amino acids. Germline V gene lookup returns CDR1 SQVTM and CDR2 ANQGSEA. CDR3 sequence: CSVDGTGAYNEQFF. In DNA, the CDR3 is TGCAGCGTTGATGGGACAGGGGCTTACAATGAGCAGTTCTTC.

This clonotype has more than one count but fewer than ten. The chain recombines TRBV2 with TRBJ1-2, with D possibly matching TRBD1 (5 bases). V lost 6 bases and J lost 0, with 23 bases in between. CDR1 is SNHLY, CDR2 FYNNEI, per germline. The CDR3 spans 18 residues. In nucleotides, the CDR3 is TGTGCCAGCAGCACAAGTGGGCTGGCGGGACTAGCTAACTATGGCTACACCTTC. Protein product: CASSTSGLAGLANYGYTF.

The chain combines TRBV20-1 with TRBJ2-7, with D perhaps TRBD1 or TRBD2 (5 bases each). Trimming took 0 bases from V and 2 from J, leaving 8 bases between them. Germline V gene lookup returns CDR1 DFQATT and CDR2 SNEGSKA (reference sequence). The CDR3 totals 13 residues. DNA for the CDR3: TGCAGTGCTAGAGATATGGGGGCCTACGAGCAGTACTTC. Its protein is CSARDMGAYEQYF.

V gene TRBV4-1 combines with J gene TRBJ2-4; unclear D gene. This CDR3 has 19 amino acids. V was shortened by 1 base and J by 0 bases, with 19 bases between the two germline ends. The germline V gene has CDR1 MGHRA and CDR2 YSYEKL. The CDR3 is CASSQGGAESVIAKNIQYF. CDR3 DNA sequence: TGCGCCAGCAGCCAAGGAGGTGCGGAGAGTGTGATAGCCAAAAACATTCAGTACTTC.

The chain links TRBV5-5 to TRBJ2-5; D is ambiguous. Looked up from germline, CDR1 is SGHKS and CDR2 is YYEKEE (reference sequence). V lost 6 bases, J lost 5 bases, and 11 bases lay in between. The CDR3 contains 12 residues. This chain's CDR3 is CASTSGSETQYF. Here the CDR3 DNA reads TGTGCCAGCACCTCTGGGTCGGAGACCCAGTACTTC.

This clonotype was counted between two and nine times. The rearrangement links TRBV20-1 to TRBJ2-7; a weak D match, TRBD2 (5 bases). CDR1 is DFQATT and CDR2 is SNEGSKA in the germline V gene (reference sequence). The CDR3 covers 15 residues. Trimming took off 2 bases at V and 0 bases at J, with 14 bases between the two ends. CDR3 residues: CSARPGLLSSYEQYF. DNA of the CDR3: TGCAGTGCTAGACCTGGACTGCTAAGCTCCTACGAGCAGTACTTC.

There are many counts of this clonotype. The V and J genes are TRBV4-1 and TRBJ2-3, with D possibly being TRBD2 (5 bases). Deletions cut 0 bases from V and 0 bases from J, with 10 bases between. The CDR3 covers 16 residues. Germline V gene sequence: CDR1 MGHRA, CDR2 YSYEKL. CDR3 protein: CASSQEGRTSTDTQYF. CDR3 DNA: TGCGCCAGCAGCCAAGAAGGGAGAACTAGCACAGATACGCAGTATTTT.

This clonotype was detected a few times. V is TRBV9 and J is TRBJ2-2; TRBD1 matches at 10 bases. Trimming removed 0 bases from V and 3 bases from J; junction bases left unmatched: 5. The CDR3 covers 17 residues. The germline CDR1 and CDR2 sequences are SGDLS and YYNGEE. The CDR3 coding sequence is TGTGCCAGCAGCGTAGTGATAGGACAGGGGGACACCGGGGAGCTGTTTTTT. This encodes CASSVVIGQGDTGELFF.

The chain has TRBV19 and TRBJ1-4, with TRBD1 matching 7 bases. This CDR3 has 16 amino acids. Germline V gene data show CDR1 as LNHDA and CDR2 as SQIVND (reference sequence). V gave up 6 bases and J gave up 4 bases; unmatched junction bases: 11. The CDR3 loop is CASRDNRDSLNEKLFF. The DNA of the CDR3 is TGTGCCAGTAGAGACAACCGGGACAGTCTTAATGAAAAACTGTTTTTT.

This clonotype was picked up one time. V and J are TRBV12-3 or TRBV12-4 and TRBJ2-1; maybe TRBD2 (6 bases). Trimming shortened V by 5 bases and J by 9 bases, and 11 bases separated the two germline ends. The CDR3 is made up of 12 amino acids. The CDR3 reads CASSTGVLEQFF. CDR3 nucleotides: TGTGCCAGCAGTACGGGAGTACTTGAGCAGTTCTTC.

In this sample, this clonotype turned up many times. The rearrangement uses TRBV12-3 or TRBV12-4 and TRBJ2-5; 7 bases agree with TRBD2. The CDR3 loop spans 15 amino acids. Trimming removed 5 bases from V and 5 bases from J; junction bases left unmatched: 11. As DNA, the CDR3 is TGTGCCAGCAGTCGGACCGGGGACTACGAGGAGACCCAGTACTTC. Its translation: CASSRTGDYEETQYF.

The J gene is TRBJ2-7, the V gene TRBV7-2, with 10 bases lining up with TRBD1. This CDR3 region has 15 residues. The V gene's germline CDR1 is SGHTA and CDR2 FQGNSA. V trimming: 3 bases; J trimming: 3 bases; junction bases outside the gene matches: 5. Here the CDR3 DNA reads TGTGCCAGCAGCTTGGACAGGGGGGCAAGCTACGAGCAGTACTTC. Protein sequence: CASSLDRGASYEQYF.

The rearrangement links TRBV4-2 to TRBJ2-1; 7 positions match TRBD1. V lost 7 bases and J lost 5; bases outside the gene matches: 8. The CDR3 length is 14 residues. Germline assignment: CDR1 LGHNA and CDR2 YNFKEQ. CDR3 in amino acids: CASTDRALDNEQFF. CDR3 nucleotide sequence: TGTGCCAGCACCGACAGGGCTTTGGACAATGAGCAGTTCTTC.

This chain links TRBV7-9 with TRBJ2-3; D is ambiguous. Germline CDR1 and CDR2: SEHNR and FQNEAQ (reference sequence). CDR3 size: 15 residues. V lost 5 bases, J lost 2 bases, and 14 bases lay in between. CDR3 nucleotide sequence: TGTGCCAGCAGCCCTCAGGTGCTGAACACAGATACGCAGTATTTT. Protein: CASSPQVLNTDTQYF.

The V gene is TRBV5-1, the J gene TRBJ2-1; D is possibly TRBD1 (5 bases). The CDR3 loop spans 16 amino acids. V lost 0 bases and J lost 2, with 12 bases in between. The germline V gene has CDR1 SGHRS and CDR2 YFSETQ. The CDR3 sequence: CASSLAETAAYNEQFF. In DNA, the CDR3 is TGCGCCAGCAGCTTGGCCGAGACAGCAGCCTACAATGAGCAGTTCTTC.

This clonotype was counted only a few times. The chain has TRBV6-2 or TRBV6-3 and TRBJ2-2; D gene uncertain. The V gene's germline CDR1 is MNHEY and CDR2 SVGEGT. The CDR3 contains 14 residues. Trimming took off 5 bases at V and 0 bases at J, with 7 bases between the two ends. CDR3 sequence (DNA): TGTGCCAGCAGTGATGGACCGAACACCGGGGAGCTGTTTTTT. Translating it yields CASSDGPNTGELFF.

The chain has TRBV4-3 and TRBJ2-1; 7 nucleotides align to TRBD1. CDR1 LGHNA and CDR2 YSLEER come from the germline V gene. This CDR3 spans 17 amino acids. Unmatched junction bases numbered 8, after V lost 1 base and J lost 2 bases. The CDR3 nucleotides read TGCGCCAGCAGCCAAGTGTGGCGGACAGGAACCTACAATGAGCAGTTCTTC. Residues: CASSQVWRTGTYNEQFF.

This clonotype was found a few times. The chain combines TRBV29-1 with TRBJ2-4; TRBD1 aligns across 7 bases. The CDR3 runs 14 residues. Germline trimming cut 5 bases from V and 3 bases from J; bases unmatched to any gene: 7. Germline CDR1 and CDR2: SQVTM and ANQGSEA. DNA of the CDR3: TGCAGCGTTCCCGGGACAGACAACAAAAACATTCAGTACTTC. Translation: CSVPGTDNKNIQYF.

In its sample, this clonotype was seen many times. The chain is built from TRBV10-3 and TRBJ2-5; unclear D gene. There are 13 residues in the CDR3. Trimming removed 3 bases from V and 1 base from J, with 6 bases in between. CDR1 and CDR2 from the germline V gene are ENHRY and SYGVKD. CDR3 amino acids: CAISDSGQETQYF. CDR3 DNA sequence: TGTGCCATCAGTGACTCAGGCCAAGAGACCCAGTACTTC.

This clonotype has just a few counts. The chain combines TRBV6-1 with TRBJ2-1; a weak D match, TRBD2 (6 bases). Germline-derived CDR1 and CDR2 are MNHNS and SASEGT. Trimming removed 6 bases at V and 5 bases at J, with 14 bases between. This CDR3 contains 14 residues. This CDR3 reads CASRRLESDNEQFF. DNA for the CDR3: TGTGCCAGCAGACGACTAGAGTCCGACAATGAGCAGTTCTTC.

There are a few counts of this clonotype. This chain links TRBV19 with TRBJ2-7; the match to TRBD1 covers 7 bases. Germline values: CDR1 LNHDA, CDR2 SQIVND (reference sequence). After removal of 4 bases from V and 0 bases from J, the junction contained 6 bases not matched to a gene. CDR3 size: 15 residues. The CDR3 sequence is CASSRRDRSSYEQYF. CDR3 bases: TGTGCCAGTAGTAGACGGGACAGAAGCTCCTACGAGCAGTACTTC.

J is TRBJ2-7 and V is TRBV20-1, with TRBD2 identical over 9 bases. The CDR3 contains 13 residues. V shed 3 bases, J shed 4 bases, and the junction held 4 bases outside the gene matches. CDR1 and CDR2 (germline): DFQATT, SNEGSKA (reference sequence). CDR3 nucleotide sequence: TGCAGTGCTAGTGTGGGACTAGCTTACGAGCAGTACTTC. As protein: CSASVGLAYEQYF.

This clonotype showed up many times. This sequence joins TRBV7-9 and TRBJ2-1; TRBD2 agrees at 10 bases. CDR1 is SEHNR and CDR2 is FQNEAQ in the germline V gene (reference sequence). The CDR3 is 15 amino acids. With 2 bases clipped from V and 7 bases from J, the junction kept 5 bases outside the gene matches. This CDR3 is CASSLTLAGENEQFF. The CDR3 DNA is TGTGCCAGCAGCTTAACCCTAGCGGGAGAGAATGAGCAGTTCTTC.

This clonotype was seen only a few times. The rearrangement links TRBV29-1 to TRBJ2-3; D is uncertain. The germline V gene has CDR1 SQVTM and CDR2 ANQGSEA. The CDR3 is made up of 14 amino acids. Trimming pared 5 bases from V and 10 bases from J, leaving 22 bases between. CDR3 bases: TGCAGCGTTTCCAGCGCCCTAGAACGGGTACCGCAGTATTTT. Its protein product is CSVSSALERVPQYF.

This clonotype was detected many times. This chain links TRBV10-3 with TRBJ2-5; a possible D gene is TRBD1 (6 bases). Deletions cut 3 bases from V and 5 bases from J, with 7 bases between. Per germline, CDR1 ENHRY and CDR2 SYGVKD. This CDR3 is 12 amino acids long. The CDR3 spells CAISEQGETQYF. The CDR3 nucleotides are TGTGCCATCAGTGAACAGGGCGAGACCCAGTACTTC.

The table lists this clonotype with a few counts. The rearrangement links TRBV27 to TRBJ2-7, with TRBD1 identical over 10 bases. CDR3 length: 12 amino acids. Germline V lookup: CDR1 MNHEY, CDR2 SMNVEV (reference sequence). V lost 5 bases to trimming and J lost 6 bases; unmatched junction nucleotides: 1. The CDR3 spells CASSDRGLEQYF. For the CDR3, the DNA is TGTGCCAGCAGTGACAGGGGGCTCGAGCAGTACTTC.

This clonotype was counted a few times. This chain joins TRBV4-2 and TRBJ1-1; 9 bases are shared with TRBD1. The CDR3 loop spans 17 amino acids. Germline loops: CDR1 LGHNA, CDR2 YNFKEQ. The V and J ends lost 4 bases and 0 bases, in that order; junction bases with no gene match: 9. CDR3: CASSLHRGLGVNTEAFF. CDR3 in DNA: TGTGCCAGCAGCCTTCACAGGGGGCTCGGGGTGAACACTGAAGCTTTCTTT.